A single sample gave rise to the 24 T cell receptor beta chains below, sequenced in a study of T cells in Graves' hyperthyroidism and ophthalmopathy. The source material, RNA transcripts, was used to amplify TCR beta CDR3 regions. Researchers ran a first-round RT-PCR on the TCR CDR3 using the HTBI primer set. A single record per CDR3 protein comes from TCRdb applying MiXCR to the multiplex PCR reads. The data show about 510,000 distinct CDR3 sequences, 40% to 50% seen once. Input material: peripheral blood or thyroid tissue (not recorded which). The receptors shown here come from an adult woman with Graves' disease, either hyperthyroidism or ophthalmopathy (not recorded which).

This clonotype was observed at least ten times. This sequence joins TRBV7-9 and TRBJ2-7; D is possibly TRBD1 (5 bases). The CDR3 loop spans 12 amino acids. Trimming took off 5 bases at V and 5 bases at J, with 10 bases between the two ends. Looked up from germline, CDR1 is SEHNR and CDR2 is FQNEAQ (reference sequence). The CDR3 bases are TGTGCCAGCAGCCCCCAAGGGGACGAGCAGTACTTC. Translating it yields CASSPQGDEQYF.

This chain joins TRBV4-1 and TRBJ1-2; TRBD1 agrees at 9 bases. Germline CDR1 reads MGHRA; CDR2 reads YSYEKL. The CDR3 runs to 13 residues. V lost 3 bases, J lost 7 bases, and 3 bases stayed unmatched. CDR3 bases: TGCGCCAGCAGCCAGGGACAGGGAGGTGGCTACACCTTC. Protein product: CASSQGQGGGYTF.

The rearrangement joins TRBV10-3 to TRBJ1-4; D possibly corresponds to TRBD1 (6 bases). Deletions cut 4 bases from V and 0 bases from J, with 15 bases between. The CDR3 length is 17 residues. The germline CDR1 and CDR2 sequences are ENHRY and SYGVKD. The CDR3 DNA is TGTGCCATCAGTGGGTCTGTGAGGGGGACAACTAATGAAAAACTGTTTTTT. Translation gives CAISGSVRGTTNEKLFF.

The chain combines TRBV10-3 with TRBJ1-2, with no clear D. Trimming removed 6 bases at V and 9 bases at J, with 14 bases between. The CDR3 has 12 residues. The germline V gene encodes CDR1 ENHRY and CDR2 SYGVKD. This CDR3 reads CAIRVAGVSYTF. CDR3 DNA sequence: TGTGCCATCAGAGTGGCGGGCGTTAGCTACACCTTC.

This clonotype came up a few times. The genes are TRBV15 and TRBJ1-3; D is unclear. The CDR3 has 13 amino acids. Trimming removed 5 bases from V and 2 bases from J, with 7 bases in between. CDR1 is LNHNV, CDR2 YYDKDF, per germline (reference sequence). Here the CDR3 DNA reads TGTGCCACCAGCGCTAGCACTGGAAACACCATATATTTT. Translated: CATSASTGNTIYF.

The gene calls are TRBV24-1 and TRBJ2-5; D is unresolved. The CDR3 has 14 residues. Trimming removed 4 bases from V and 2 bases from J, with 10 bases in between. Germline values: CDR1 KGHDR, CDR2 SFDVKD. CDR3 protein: CATSEPSRQETQYF. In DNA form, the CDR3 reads TGTGCCACCAGTGAACCAAGTAGACAAGAGACCCAGTACTTC.

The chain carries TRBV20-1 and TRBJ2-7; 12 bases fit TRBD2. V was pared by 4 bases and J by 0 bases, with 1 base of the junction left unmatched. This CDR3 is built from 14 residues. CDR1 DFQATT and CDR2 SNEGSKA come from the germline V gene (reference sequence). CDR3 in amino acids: CSAKTSGSSYEQYF. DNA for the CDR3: TGCAGTGCTAAGACTAGCGGGAGCTCCTACGAGCAGTACTTC.

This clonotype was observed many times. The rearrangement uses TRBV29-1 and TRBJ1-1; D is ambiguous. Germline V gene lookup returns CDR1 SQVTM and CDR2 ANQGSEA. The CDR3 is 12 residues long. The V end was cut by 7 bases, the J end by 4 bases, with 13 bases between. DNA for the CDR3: TGCAGCGCCTACAGCGTGATCACTGAAGCTTTCTTT. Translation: CSAYSVITEAFF.

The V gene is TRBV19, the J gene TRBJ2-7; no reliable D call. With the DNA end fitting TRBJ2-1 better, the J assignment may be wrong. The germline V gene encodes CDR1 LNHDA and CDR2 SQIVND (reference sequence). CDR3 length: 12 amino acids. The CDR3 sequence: CASSRTSHEQFF. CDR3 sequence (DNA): TGTGCCAGTAGTAGGACCAGTCATGAGCAGTTCTTC.

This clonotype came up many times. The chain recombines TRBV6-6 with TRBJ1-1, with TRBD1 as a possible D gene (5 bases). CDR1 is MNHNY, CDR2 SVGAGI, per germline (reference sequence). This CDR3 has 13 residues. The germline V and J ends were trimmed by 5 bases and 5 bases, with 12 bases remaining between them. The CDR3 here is CASSTPGGTEAFF. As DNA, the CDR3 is TGTGCCAGCAGTACCCCTGGGGGTACTGAAGCTTTCTTT.

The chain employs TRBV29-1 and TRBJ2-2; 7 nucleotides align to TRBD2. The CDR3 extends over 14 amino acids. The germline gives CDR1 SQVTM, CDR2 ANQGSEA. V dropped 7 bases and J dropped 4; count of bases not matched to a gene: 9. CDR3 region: CSAGRGRGTGELFF. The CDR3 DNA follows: TGCAGCGCGGGGCGGGGGAGAGGCACCGGGGAGCTGTTTTTT.

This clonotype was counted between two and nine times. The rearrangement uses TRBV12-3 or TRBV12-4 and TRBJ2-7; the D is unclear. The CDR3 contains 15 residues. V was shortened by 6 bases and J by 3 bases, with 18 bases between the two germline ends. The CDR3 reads CASSPTKGSDYEQYF. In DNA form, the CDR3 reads TGTGCCAGCAGCCCAACGAAAGGATCGGACTACGAGCAGTACTTC.

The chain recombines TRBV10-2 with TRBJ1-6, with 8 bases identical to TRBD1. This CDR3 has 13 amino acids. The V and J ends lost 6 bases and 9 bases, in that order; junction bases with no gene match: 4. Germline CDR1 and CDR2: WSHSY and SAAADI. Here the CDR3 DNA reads TGCGCCAGCAGATGGACAGGGACTTCACCCCTCCACTTT. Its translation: CASRWTGTSPLHF.

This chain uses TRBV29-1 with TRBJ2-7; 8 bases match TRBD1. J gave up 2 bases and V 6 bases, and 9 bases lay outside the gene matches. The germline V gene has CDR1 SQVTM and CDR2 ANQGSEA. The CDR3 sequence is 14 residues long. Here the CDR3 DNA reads TGCAGCGTAATAAGGACAGGGAAAGCCTACGAGCAGTACTTC. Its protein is CSVIRTGKAYEQYF.

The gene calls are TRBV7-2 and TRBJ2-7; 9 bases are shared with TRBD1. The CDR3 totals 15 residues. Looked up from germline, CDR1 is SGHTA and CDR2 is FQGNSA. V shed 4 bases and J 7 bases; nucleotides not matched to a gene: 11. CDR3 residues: CASSSPGTGIREQYF. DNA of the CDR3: TGTGCCAGCAGCTCCCCCGGGACAGGGATAAGGGAGCAGTACTTC.

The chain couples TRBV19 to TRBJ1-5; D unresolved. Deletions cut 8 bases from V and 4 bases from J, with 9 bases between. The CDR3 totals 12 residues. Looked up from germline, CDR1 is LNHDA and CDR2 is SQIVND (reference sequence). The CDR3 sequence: CASQDGNQPQHF. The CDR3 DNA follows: TGTGCCAGTCAAGACGGAAATCAGCCCCAGCATTTT.

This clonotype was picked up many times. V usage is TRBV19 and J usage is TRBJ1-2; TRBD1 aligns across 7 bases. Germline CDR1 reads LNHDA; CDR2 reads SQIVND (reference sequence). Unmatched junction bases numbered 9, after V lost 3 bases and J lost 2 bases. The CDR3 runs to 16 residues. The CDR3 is CASSIQRGRTNYGYTF. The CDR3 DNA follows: TGTGCCAGTAGTATCCAGAGGGGGCGCACCAACTATGGCTACACCTTC.

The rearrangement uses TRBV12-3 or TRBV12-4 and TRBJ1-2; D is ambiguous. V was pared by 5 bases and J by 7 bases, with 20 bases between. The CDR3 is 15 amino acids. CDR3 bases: TGTGCCAGCAGTCCTGGTCGGGTATTGGCACGTGGCTACACCTTC. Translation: CASSPGRVLARGYTF.

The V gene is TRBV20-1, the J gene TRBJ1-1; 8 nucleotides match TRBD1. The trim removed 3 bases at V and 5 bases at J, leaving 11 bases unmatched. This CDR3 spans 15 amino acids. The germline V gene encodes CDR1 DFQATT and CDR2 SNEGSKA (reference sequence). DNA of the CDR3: TGCAGTGCTAGCGCGTCGACAGGGGCCCAAACTGAAGCTTTCTTT. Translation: CSASASTGAQTEAFF.

CDR3: CSAKGTGGETEAFF. In DNA, the CDR3 is TGCAGCGCGAAAGGGACAGGGGGCGAAACTGAAGCTTTCTTT. V and J are TRBV29-1 and TRBJ1-1, with 12 bases that match TRBD1. This CDR3 contains 14 residues. Germline CDR1 and CDR2: SQVTM and ANQGSEA. With V trimmed by 7 bases and J by 5 bases, 8 bases remained unmatched.

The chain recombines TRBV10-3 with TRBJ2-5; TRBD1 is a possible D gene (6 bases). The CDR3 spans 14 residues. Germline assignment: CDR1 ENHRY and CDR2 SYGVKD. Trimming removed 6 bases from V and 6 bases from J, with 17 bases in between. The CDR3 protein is CAISDKAGVKTQYF. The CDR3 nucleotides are TGTGCCATCAGCGACAAGGCAGGGGTGAAGACCCAGTACTTC.

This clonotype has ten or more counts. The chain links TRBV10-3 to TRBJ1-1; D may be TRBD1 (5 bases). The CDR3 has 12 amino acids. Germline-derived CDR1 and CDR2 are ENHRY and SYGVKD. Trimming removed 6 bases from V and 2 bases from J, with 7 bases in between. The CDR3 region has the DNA TGTGCCATCAGGGGGGGAAACACTGAAGCTTTCTTT. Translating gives CAIRGGNTEAFF.

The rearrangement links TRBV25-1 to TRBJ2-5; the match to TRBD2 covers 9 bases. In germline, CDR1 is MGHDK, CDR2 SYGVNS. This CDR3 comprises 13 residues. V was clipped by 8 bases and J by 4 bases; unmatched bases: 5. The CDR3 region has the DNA TGTGCCAGCGTTGTAGCGGGAGTAGAGACCCAGTACTTC. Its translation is CASVVAGVETQYF.

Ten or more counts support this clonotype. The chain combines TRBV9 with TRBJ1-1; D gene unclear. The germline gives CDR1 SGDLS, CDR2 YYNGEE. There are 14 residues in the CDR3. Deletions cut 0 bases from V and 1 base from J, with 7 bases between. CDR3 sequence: CASSVAPTNTEAFF. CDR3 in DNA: TGTGCCAGCAGCGTAGCCCCAACGAACACTGAAGCTTTCTTT.